This passage covers 29 T cell receptor beta chains from one sample sequenced in a study of T cell changes during pregnancy in multiple sclerosis. The data were produced by immunoSEQ multiplex PCR, yet TCRdb's version contains in-frame clones alone and is incomplete. Of around 64,000 clones in the sample, about 93% are singletons; the top ten hold roughly 2.7%. This specimen was CD8+ T cells from peripheral blood mononuclear cells, taken in the third trimester of pregnancy. The receptors here all came from a female donor with multiple sclerosis, enrolled in a pregnancy study.

This clone occurred once. The chain recombines TRBV21-1 with TRBJ2-7; TRBD2 was called by the table and not checked on the DNA. TRBV21-1 is designated a pseudogene. CDR3 length: 17 amino acids. CDR3 sequence: CASSKVVSGLVGYEQYF. The CDR3 DNA sequence: TGTGCCAGCAGCAAAGTTGTATCGGGACTAGTGGGCTACGAGCAGTACTTC.

V is TRBV4-1 and J is TRBJ2-1, with D maybe TRBD2 (6 bases). V gave up 1 base and J gave up 8 bases, with 12 bases separating them. The V gene's germline CDR1 is MGHRA and CDR2 YSYEKL. The CDR3 is 14 amino acids. The CDR3 here is CASSQGGGKDEQFF. CDR3 coding DNA: TGCGCCAGCAGCCAAGGCGGAGGGAAAGATGAGCAGTTCTTC.

The chain has TRBV7-9 and TRBJ2-7; possible D gene TRBD2, 6 bases. V lost 0 bases, J lost 2 bases, and 8 bases lay in between. This CDR3 region has 14 residues. Germline V gene data show CDR1 as SEHNR and CDR2 as FQNEAQ (reference sequence). CDR3 bases: TGTGCCAGCAGCTTAGCCGGGAGCCCCTACGAGCAGTACTTC. Encoded protein: CASSLAGSPYEQYF.

The chain combines TRBV10-3 with TRBJ1-4, with no clear D. The V gene lost 0 bases and the J gene lost 8 bases, with 4 bases spanning the gap. Germline lookup yields CDR1 ENHRY and CDR2 SYGVKD. The length of the CDR3 is 12 residues. The CDR3 loop is CAISESGEKLFF. DNA for the CDR3: TGTGCCATCAGTGAGTCCGGGGAAAAACTGTTTTTT.

This chain uses TRBV19 with TRBJ1-1, with 10 bases lining up with TRBD1. This CDR3 has 14 amino acids. Looked up from germline, CDR1 is LNHDA and CDR2 is SQIVND (reference sequence). The V and J ends lost 3 bases and 7 bases, in that order; junction bases with no gene match: 5. The CDR3, as DNA: TGTGCCAGTAGTATTGCCGGGACAGGGGTTGAAGCTTTCTTT. Amino acid sequence: CASSIAGTGVEAFF.

CDR3 sequence (DNA): TGTGCCAGTACGCGGAGCTCCTACAATGAGCAGTTCTTC. This sequence encodes CASTRSSYNEQFF. This chain links TRBV19 with TRBJ2-1, with unresolved D. V was trimmed by 7 bases and J by 0 bases, leaving 7 bases between them. Germline CDR1 is LNHDA and CDR2 is SQIVND (reference sequence). The CDR3 sequence is 13 residues long.

This chain connects TRBV29-1 to TRBJ2-7; 7 nucleotides match TRBD1. The CDR3 has 14 residues. V lost 4 bases and J lost 0; bases outside the gene matches: 6. Germline V CDR1 and CDR2: SQVTM, ANQGSEA. CDR3 loop: CSVANRGRSYEQYF. The CDR3 bases are TGCAGCGTTGCGAACAGGGGCCGCTCCTACGAGCAGTACTTC.

In this sample, this clone turned up once. The chain links TRBV21-1 to TRBJ2-3; the table's D call, TRBD2, has no DNA check behind it. TRBV21-1 is annotated as a pseudogene. The CDR3 has 17 residues. CDR3 residues: CASSKRLAGGGTDTQYF. The CDR3 DNA sequence: TGTGCCAGCAGCAAACGACTAGCGGGAGGGGGCACAGATACGCAGTATTTT.

The chain joins TRBV19 to TRBJ1-1; TRBD1 aligns across 8 bases. CDR3 length: 12 residues. The V gene end was trimmed by 10 bases and the J gene end by 2 bases; junction bases not matched to a gene: 3. CDR1 LNHDA and CDR2 SQIVND come from the germline V gene (reference sequence). The CDR3 reads CATGQGNTEAFF. DNA for the CDR3: TGTGCCACAGGACAGGGCAACACTGAAGCTTTCTTT.

The gene calls are TRBV1 and TRBJ1-1. TRBV1 is recorded as a pseudogene. This CDR3 is built from 16 residues. The CDR3 here is CTSSHPGRPGGTEAFF. CDR3 sequence (DNA): TGCACCAGCAGCCACCCGGGGAGGCCGGGGGGCACTGAAGCTTTCTTT.

In its sample, this clone was seen a few times. This CDR3 reads CASSLSPQGRAFF. CDR3 nucleotides: TGTGCCAGCAGTTTATCTCCTCAGGGTAGAGCTTTCTTT. The chain employs TRBV27 and TRBJ1-1, with a possible D match to TRBD1 (5 bases). There are 13 residues in the CDR3. V was pared by 0 bases and J by 10 bases, with 12 bases between. Germline lookup yields CDR1 MNHEY and CDR2 SMNVEV (reference sequence).

This clone was counted once. This rearrangement joins TRBV6-5 to TRBJ1-1, with D hard to call. Germline CDR1 and CDR2: MNHEY and SVGAGI. The V and J ends lost 6 bases and 1 base respectively, with 9 bases between them. This CDR3 contains 13 residues. In DNA, the CDR3 is TGTGCCAGCAGGACACCAGAGAACACTGAAGCTTTCTTT. This encodes CASRTPENTEAFF.

The genes are TRBV9 and TRBJ2-7; 8 bases fit TRBD2. CDR3 size: 15 residues. Germline V gene sequence: CDR1 SGDLS, CDR2 YYNGEE. Trimming at V came to 4 bases and at J to 4 bases, leaving 10 bases not matched to a gene. The CDR3 is CASSPRGGGKYEQYF. The CDR3 nucleotides read TGTGCCAGCAGCCCTCGGGGGGGAGGGAAGTACGAGCAGTACTTC.

The chain couples TRBV6-5 to TRBJ1-6, with 7 bases lining up with TRBD1. Germline V gene data show CDR1 as MNHEY and CDR2 as SVGAGI. V trimming: 6 bases; J trimming: 9 bases; junction bases outside the gene matches: 8. The CDR3 runs 14 residues. DNA for the CDR3: TGTGCCAGCAGGACAGGGTCCTCGGGTTCACCCCTCCACTTT. Translated: CASRTGSSGSPLHF.

This chain links TRBV27 with TRBJ2-1; D is possibly TRBD2 (6 bases). CDR1 is MNHEY, CDR2 SMNVEV, per germline (reference sequence). Deletions cut 6 bases from V and 4 bases from J, with 16 bases between. The CDR3 is made up of 15 amino acids. The CDR3 spells CASRRAGGPYNEQFF. The CDR3 nucleotides are TGTGCCAGCAGGAGGGCCGGGGGACCGTACAATGAGCAGTTCTTC.

V and J are TRBV7-8 and TRBJ2-6; D gene ambiguous. Germline CDR1 is SGHVS and CDR2 is FQNEAQ. V lost 4 bases to trimming and J lost 5 bases, with 21 bases between them. The CDR3 runs to 18 residues. The CDR3 protein is CASSYRAYPQSRANVLTF. CDR3 nucleotides: TGTGCCAGCAGCTACAGAGCTTACCCACAAAGTCGGGCCAACGTCCTGACTTTC. The variable domain in full, completed from reference TRBV7-8 and TRBJ2-6, reads GAGVSQSPRYKVAKRGQDVALRCDPISGHVSLFWYQQALGQGPEFLTYFQNEAQLDKSGLPSDRFFAERPEGSVSTLKIQRTQQEDSAVYLCASSYRAYPQSRANVLTFGAGSRLTVL.

The chain is built from TRBV6-5 and TRBJ2-2, with 10 bases that match TRBD1. The CDR3 runs to 15 residues. The V gene end was trimmed by 6 bases and the J gene end by 3 bases; junction bases not matched to a gene: 4. CDR1 MNHEY and CDR2 SVGAGI come from the germline V gene. The DNA of the CDR3 is TGTGCCAGCAGGACAGGGGGCTCGCACACCGGGGAGCTGTTTTTT. Protein product: CASRTGGSHTGELFF.

This clone was counted a single time. The chain recombines TRBV19 with TRBJ2-1; 10 nucleotides line up with TRBD2. Trimming removed 9 bases from V and 2 bases from J; junction bases left unmatched: 13. Germline CDR1 is LNHDA and CDR2 is SQIVND (reference sequence). The CDR3 sequence is 17 residues long. Here the CDR3 DNA reads TGTGCCAGCAGAACTGTTACTAGCGGGGAACCCTACAATGAGCAGTTCTTC. Protein sequence: CASRTVTSGEPYNEQFF.

This chain uses TRBV23-1 with TRBJ1-2, with D possibly matching TRBD1 (5 bases). TRBV23-1 is an ORF, with its function uncertain. This CDR3 has 16 amino acids. Trimming shortened V by 4 bases and J by 4 bases, and 19 bases separated the two germline ends. DNA of the CDR3: TGCGCCAGCAGTCTTCGGGTCCGACAGCCCCTCTATGGCTACACCTTC. Translated, it gives CASSLRVRQPLYGYTF.

This chain links TRBV19 with TRBJ2-1; weak D call: TRBD2 (6 bases). This CDR3 has 14 amino acids. Germline-derived CDR1 and CDR2 are LNHDA and SQIVND (reference sequence). Between the trimmed V and J ends, which lost 8 bases and 10 bases, there was a span of 21 bases. CDR3 residues: CASGFSAGFMEQFF. The DNA of the CDR3 is TGTGCCAGTGGTTTTTCGGCGGGGTTTATGGAGCAGTTCTTC.

The chain employs TRBV27 and TRBJ1-2; tentatively, D is TRBD1 (6 bases). CDR1 MNHEY and CDR2 SMNVEV come from the germline V gene (reference sequence). V lost 2 bases to trimming and J lost 6 bases, with 10 bases between them. CDR3 length equals 13 residues. CDR3 DNA: TGTGCCAGCAGTTTAACCGGGGGGCATGGCTACACCTTC. Encoded protein: CASSLTGGHGYTF.

This chain links TRBV2 with TRBJ2-1; tentatively, D is TRBD1 (6 bases). Germline V gene sequence: CDR1 SNHLY, CDR2 FYNNEI. The CDR3 is 13 amino acids. Between the trimmed V and J ends, which lost 8 bases and 7 bases, there was a span of 15 bases. In nucleotides, the CDR3 is TGTGCCAGCCCCGGAACCCAGGGGAATGAGCAGTTCTTC. Amino acid sequence: CASPGTQGNEQFF.

This clone was counted a single time. This sequence joins TRBV2 and TRBJ2-3; TRBD2 matches 11 bases. CDR1 is SNHLY and CDR2 is FYNNEI in the germline V gene. The V gene end was trimmed by 2 bases and the J gene end by 5 bases; junction bases not matched to a gene: 9. The length of the CDR3 is 17 residues. CDR3 bases: TGTGCCAGCAGTGAAACGACCCTACTAGCGGGAGTAGATACGCAGTATTTT. Amino acid sequence: CASSETTLLAGVDTQYF. The whole variable domain, remainder taken from reference TRBV2 and TRBJ2-3, is EPEVTQTPSHQVTQMGQEVILRCVPISNHLYFYWYRQILGQKVEFLVSFYNNEISEKSEIFDDQFSVERPDGSNFTLKIRSTKLEDSAMYFCASSETTLLAGVDTQYFGPGTRLTVL.

This clone showed up just once. The chain couples TRBV19 to TRBJ1-2; the match to TRBD1 covers 9 bases. The CDR3 runs 14 residues. Trimming cost V 3 bases and J 8 bases; bases outside gene matches: 7. In germline, CDR1 is LNHDA, CDR2 SQIVND (reference sequence). The CDR3 loop reads CASSISGQGGGYTF. Written as DNA, the CDR3 is TGTGCCAGTAGTATCTCGGGACAGGGAGGAGGCTACACCTTC.

This clone was observed a few times. This chain connects TRBV6-4 to TRBJ1-2; 7 bases line up with TRBD1. The CDR3 extends over 11 amino acids. The trim removed 2 bases at V and 11 bases at J, leaving 2 bases unmatched. Germline-derived CDR1 and CDR2 are MRHNA and SNTAGT. The chain's CDR3 is CASSDMGQYTF. The CDR3 coding sequence is TGTGCCAGCAGTGACATGGGACAGTACACCTTC.

The gene calls are TRBV7-6 and TRBJ2-7; 7 bases agree with TRBD1. After removal of 1 base from V and 3 bases from J, the junction contained 3 bases not matched to a gene. Germline CDR1 is SGHVS and CDR2 is FNYEAQ. The CDR3 covers 14 residues. CDR3 in amino acids: CASSLVAGGYEQYF. The CDR3 region has the DNA TGTGCCAGCAGCTTAGTAGCAGGGGGCTACGAGCAGTACTTC.

The CDR3 bases are TGCGCCAGCAGCCAAGATCGACTAGCGGGTTGGACTACGCAGTATTTT. Its protein product is CASSQDRLAGWTTQYF. V and J are TRBV4-1 and TRBJ2-3; TRBD2 matches at 10 bases. Germline-derived CDR1 and CDR2 are MGHRA and YSYEKL. CDR3 size: 16 residues. Trimming at V came to 0 bases and at J to 8 bases, leaving 8 bases not matched to a gene.

The chain carries TRBV6-1 and TRBJ2-7; TRBD2 agrees at 9 bases. CDR1 is MNHNS and CDR2 is SASEGT in the germline V gene. This CDR3 region has 14 residues. J gave up 5 bases and V 4 bases, and 6 bases lay outside the gene matches. The CDR3 here is CASSVGTSSHEQYF. CDR3 DNA sequence: TGTGCCAGCAGTGTTGGGACTAGCTCTCACGAGCAGTACTTC.

Here the CDR3 reads CASSPGTGKNEQFF. DNA for the CDR3: TGTGCCAGCAGCCCCGGGACAGGGAAGAATGAGCAGTTCTTC. The rearrangement joins TRBV6-5 to TRBJ2-1; 9 positions agree with TRBD1. Germline V CDR1 and CDR2: MNHEY, SVGAGI. The length of the CDR3 is 14 residues. J was trimmed by 7 bases and V by 6 bases; bases with no gene match: 7.